This TCR beta chain stems from a study of OX40 agonist ivuxolimab in advanced cancers. On the study more broadly: At around 81% male, the cohort had a mean age of about 60 years, ranging from about 23 to 80. Overall study findings and caveats: The study found that CD8+ T cells averaged more expanded clones than CD4+.

Remarks on this clone: Its antigen is still unknown.

Germline CDR1 SGDLS, CDR2 YYNGEE. The CDR3 is made up of 15 amino acids. Trimming took off 4 bases at V and 3 bases at J, with 16 bases between the two ends. Data came from immunoSEQ multiplex PCR; TCRdb stores just in-frame clones and leaves some out. The sample includes 57,000 or so clones, around 83% seen only once; the top ten take 3.5% to 5%. The gene calls are TRBV9 and TRBJ1-2; D is possibly TRBD1 (5 bases). The source of this sequence is an adult with an advanced solid tumor such as melanoma, head and neck, liver or kidney cancer. The sample consisted of CD4+ or CD8+ T cells sorted from blood, taken in a trial of the OX40 agonist ivuxolimab. In nucleotides, the CDR3 is TGTGCCAGCAGCCCCAGGGCAGTCAACTACTATGGCTACACCTTC. The encoded protein is CASSPRAVNYYGYTF.